These 14 T cell receptor beta chains share one sample of origin, sequenced in a study of shared clonotypes between healthy human individuals. Profiling relied on immunoSEQ multiplex PCR, and the TCRdb table lists in-frame clones only, not all of them. This table holds around 1.4 million clones, approximately 98.5% found once. Sequencing was performed on naive CD4+ T cells sorted from blood. The subset here: CD45RA+ positively selected. The receptors here all came from a young man in good health.

On this clone: Other DNA variants within this sample encode the same CDR3. The rearrangement links TRBV11-2 to TRBJ2-5; 8 bases agree with TRBD2. This CDR3 is built from 13 residues. With 7 bases clipped from V and 2 bases from J, the junction kept 3 bases outside the gene matches. CDR1 is SGHAT and CDR2 is FQNNGV in the germline V gene. CDR3 nucleotides: TGTGCCAGCACCCCTAGCGGGCAAGAGACCCAGTACTTC. This encodes CASTPSGQETQYF.

The chain has TRBV5-1 and TRBJ2-3, with 9 bases identical to TRBD1. There are 16 residues in the CDR3. Germline V gene lookup returns CDR1 SGHRS and CDR2 YFSETQ. The J segment lost 4 bases and the V segment lost 4 bases, leaving 10 bases of the junction unmatched. The DNA for the CDR3 is TGCGCCAGCAGCGCCACCGGGACAGGGACACCAGATACGCAGTATTTT. It codes for CASSATGTGTPDTQYF. The full variable domain, its missing parts supplied by reference TRBV5-1 and TRBJ2-3, is KAGVTQTPRYLIKTRGQQVTLSCSPISGHRSVSWYQQTPGQGLQFLFEYFSETQRNKGNFPGRFSGRQFSNSRSEMNVSTLELGDSALYLCASSATGTGTPDTQYFGPGTRLTVL.

The rearrangement links TRBV7-2 to TRBJ1-4, with 7 bases fitting TRBD1. The J segment lost 10 bases and the V segment lost 4 bases, leaving 12 bases of the junction unmatched. In germline, CDR1 is SGHTA, CDR2 FQGNSA. The length of the CDR3 is 15 residues. The CDR3 sequence: CASSSPGQLLGKLFF. The CDR3 DNA is TGTGCCAGCAGCTCACCGGGACAGTTATTGGGAAAACTGTTTTTT. The whole variable domain, remainder taken from reference TRBV7-2 and TRBJ1-4, is GAGVSQSPSNKVTEKGKDVELRCDPISGHTALYWYRQSLGQGLEFLIYFQGNSAPDKSGLPSDRFSAERTGGSVSTLTIQRTQQEDSAVYLCASSSPGQLLGKLFFGSGTQLSVL.

V is TRBV10-2 and J is TRBJ2-7; TRBD2 matches at 9 bases. The CDR3 covers 14 residues. V trimming: 5 bases; J trimming: 5 bases; junction bases outside the gene matches: 7. The germline V gene has CDR1 WSHSY and CDR2 SAAADI. The CDR3 here is CASSPTREGNEQYF. The CDR3 DNA reads as TGCGCCAGCAGTCCCACGCGGGAGGGTAACGAGCAGTACTTC.

The genes are TRBV11-3 and TRBJ2-2; a weak D match, TRBD2 (5 bases). Per germline, CDR1 SGHNT and CDR2 YENEEA. This CDR3 is 14 amino acids long. V gave up 4 bases and J gave up 1 base, with 7 bases separating them. The CDR3 bases are TGTGCCAGCAGCTACCGGGGGAACACCGGGGAGCTGTTTTTT. It translates to CASSYRGNTGELFF. Combining the CDR3 with reference TRBV11-3 and TRBJ2-2 gives the whole variable domain EAGVVQSPRYKIIEKKQPVAFWCNPISGHNTLYWYLQNLGQGPELLIRYENEEAVDDSQLPKDRFSAERLKGVDSTLKIQPAELGDSAVYLCASSYRGNTGELFFGEGSRLTVL.

V gene TRBV18 combines with J gene TRBJ2-1; D ambiguous. Trimming shortened V by 6 bases and J by 6 bases, and 12 bases separated the two germline ends. Germline-derived CDR1 and CDR2 are KGHSH and LQKENI. The CDR3 totals 13 residues. The CDR3 loop reads CASSRITGNEQFF. Here the CDR3 DNA reads TGTGCCAGCTCGCGAATAACGGGCAATGAGCAGTTCTTC. Together with reference TRBV18 and TRBJ2-1, the CDR3 gives the full variable domain: NAGVMQNPRHLVRRRGQEARLRCSPMKGHSHVYWYRQLPEEGLKFMVYLQKENIIDESGMPKERFSAEFPKEGPSILRIQQVVRGDSAAYFCASSRITGNEQFFGPGTRLTVL.

V gene TRBV27 combines with J gene TRBJ2-3, with D unresolved. The CDR3 totals 13 residues. CDR1 and CDR2 from the germline V gene are MNHEY and SMNVEV (reference sequence). With 6 bases removed from V and 0 bases from J, the gap between germline ends came to 7 bases. The CDR3 sequence is CASRDDSTDTQYF. The CDR3 DNA sequence: TGTGCCAGCAGGGACGACAGCACAGATACGCAGTATTTT.

The V and J genes are TRBV18 and TRBJ1-1; 7 bases align to TRBD1. The germline gives CDR1 KGHSH, CDR2 LQKENI. The CDR3 is 15 amino acids. Trimming removed 6 bases from V and 4 bases from J; junction bases left unmatched: 11. The CDR3 DNA is TGTGCCAGCTCGCCTACAGGGGCCTGGGGCACTGAAGCTTTCTTT. The encoded protein is CASSPTGAWGTEAFF.

This clone was picked up one time. The chain carries TRBV18 and TRBJ1-1; the D is unclear. The germline V gene has CDR1 KGHSH and CDR2 LQKENI. Trimming took off 2 bases at V and 1 base at J, with 11 bases between the two ends. This CDR3 is built from 15 residues. CDR3 bases: TGTGCCAGCTCACCAGGCGGGCTCGGGAACACTGAAGCTTTCTTT. This sequence encodes CASSPGGLGNTEAFF. Drawing the rest from reference TRBV18 and TRBJ1-1, the complete variable domain is NAGVMQNPRHLVRRRGQEARLRCSPMKGHSHVYWYRQLPEEGLKFMVYLQKENIIDESGMPKERFSAEFPKEGPSILRIQQVVRGDSAAYFCASSPGGLGNTEAFFGQGTRLTVV.

V gene TRBV4-2 combines with J gene TRBJ2-2; no firm D call. Germline CDR1 reads LGHNA; CDR2 reads YNFKEQ. The CDR3 consists of 13 residues. The germline V and J ends were trimmed by 0 bases and 5 bases, with 4 bases remaining between them. In DNA form, the CDR3 reads TGTGCCAGCAGCCAAGATCGTACCGGGGAGCTGTTTTTT. Its protein is CASSQDRTGELFF.

The chain joins TRBV25-1 to TRBJ2-7; 10 bases map to TRBD2. V lost 3 bases to trimming and J lost 3 bases; unmatched junction nucleotides: 8. CDR1 is MGHDK and CDR2 is SYGVNS in the germline V gene. CDR3 length: 16 residues. For the CDR3, the DNA is TGTGCCAGCAGTGATTCCGTAGCGGGAGGCTTCTACGAGCAGTACTTC. Protein: CASSDSVAGGFYEQYF.

The gene calls are TRBV6-5 and TRBJ1-2, with D possibly matching TRBD1 (6 bases). V gave up 2 bases and J gave up 7 bases, with 11 bases separating them. The germline V gene has CDR1 MNHEY and CDR2 SVGAGI. This CDR3 contains 13 residues. In DNA form, the CDR3 reads TGTGCCAGCAGTTACAGGGCAGGGGCTGGCTACACCTTC. Its translation: CASSYRAGAGYTF.

This clone was found once. The sample carries other DNA sequences with the same CDR3. The chain has TRBV5-1 and TRBJ1-1; D call uncertain. Germline CDR1 and CDR2: SGHRS and YFSETQ. V dropped 1 base and J dropped 0 bases, with 1 base sitting between them. The CDR3 spans 12 residues. CDR3 sequence (DNA): TGCGCCAGCAGCTTGATGAACACTGAAGCTTTCTTT. Amino acids: CASSLMNTEAFF. The full variable domain, its missing parts supplied by reference TRBV5-1 and TRBJ1-1, is KAGVTQTPRYLIKTRGQQVTLSCSPISGHRSVSWYQQTPGQGLQFLFEYFSETQRNKGNFPGRFSGRQFSNSRSEMNVSTLELGDSALYLCASSLMNTEAFFGQGTRLTVV.

The chain combines TRBV5-8 with TRBJ1-5; 9 bases are a match to TRBD1. Germline CDR1 is SGHTS and CDR2 is YDEGEE. This CDR3 spans 15 amino acids. With V trimmed by 0 bases and J by 7 bases, 5 bases remained unmatched. CDR3 DNA sequence: TGTGCCAGCAGCTTGGGCGACAGGGGGAGCCAGCCCCAGCATTTT. Its protein product is CASSLGDRGSQPQHF.